The TCR beta chain under discussion was sequenced for a study of blood T cell repertoires in COVID-19. Study summary: Acute and convalescent COVID-19 samples came from the United States, Italy and Spain. T cells, B-cell-depleted T cells, or PBMCs provided the cDNA or gDNA that served as material.

CDR3 length: 13 residues. V was shortened by 4 bases and J by 1 base, with 10 bases between the two germline ends. Germline CDR1 reads SQVTM; CDR2 reads ANQGSEA. Seattle patients were enrolled during active infection and followed longitudinally. In the original processing: Scientists estimated how many nucleated cells there were by amplifying reference gene primers. Generated by immunoSEQ multiplex PCR, the TCRdb table keeps only in-frame clones and is missing some. The DNA gave D and trimming, while V, J and clone size come from that table. The sample lists fewer than 350,000 clones; 87% were seen once.

This rearrangement joins TRBV29-1 to TRBJ2-5; possible D gene TRBD1, 5 bases. Source material: peripheral blood. This clonotype was obtained from a man aged 30-40 years with COVID-19, enrolled during active disease. Written as DNA, the CDR3 is TGCAGCGTTGGTTGGACATTCCAAGAGACCCAGTACTTC. Its translation is CSVGWTFQETQYF.